The T cell receptor (beta chain) under discussion was sequenced for a study of cytomegalovirus exposure and HLA in healthy donors. V dropped 2 bases and J dropped 3 bases, with 13 bases sitting between them. The CDR3 spans 16 residues. Germline lookup yields CDR1 LNHDA and CDR2 SQIVND (reference sequence). The PCR was carried out with 60 Vbeta primers and 13 Jbeta primers. Method: immunoSEQ multiplex PCR; TCRdb's copy keeps in-frame clones and lacks some. The data contain 86,000 or so clones, roughly three quarters of them seen just once; the ten biggest clones take up around 15%. Sequenced input: PBMCs. The clonotype comes from a woman in her thirties or forties in good health and CMV-seropositive. The rearrangement uses TRBV19 and TRBJ2-2, with a possible D match to TRBD1 (6 bases). The CDR3 loop is CASSISGGTDTGELFF. CDR3 sequence (DNA): TGTGCCAGTAGTATAAGTGGGGGCACGGACACCGGGGAGCTGTTTTTT.